This is a list of T cell receptor beta chains from one sample in a study of blood T cell repertoires in COVID-19. TCRdb keeps only in-frame clones here, not all; method: immunoSEQ multiplex PCR. The sample shows approximately 120,000 clones, around two thirds of them seen only once. The specimen was peripheral blood. The receptors stem from a woman aged 70-85 years with acute or convalescent COVID-19. Each CDR3 is given with its conserved first and last residue. A D gene is named only where the DNA matches it firmly. Part of the rows lack a size; the others show once, few, many or a class for expanded clones.

d_gene,abundance,j_gene,v_gene,len,CDR3aa,CDR3nt
-,-,TRBJ2-7,TRBV6-5,15,CASSYSDQGGYEQYF,TGTGCCAGCAGTTACTCGGACCAGGGGGGCTACGAGCAGTACTTC
-,-,TRBJ1-4,TRBV19,15,CASSHPGKPHEKLFF,TGTGCCAGTAGTCACCCGGGAAAACCGCATGAAAAACTGTTTTTT
-,-,TRBJ2-2,TRBV28,13,CASGTGWTGELFF,TGTGCCAGCGGAACAGGGTGGACCGGGGAGCTGTTTTTT
TRBD2,few,TRBJ2-7,TRBV6-5,13,CASSPGGRDEQYF,TGTGCCAGCAGCCCCGGGGGGAGGGACGAGCAGTACTTC
-,-,TRBJ1-1,TRBV2,15,CASRTTPARNTEAFF,TGTGCCAGCAGGACCACACCGGCCAGGAACACTGAAGCCTTCTTT
-,-,TRBJ1-6,TRBV15,14,CATSREGRNSPLHF,TGTGCCACCAGCAGAGAGGGGAGGAATTCACCCCTCCACTTT
TRBD1,-,TRBJ1-4,TRBV7-9,14,CASSPRTGVEKLFF,TGTGCCAGCAGCCCGAGGACAGGGGTGGAAAAACTGTTTTTT
-,few,TRBJ2-7,TRBV30,13,CAWSVLRLSEQYF,TGTGCCTGGAGTGTACTGAGGCTAAGCGAGCAGTACTTC
TRBD2,-,TRBJ2-1,TRBV9,14,CASSVLTSDSEQFF,TGTGCCAGCAGCGTATTGACTAGCGATAGTGAGCAGTTCTTC
-,-,TRBJ1-3,TRBV6-6,15,CASSYWSLSGNTIYF,TGTGCCAGCAGTTACTGGTCACTCTCTGGAAACACCATATATTTT
-,-,TRBJ1-3,TRBV19,14,CASTSPGMGNTIYF,TGTGCCAGTACCTCTCCAGGGATGGGAAACACCATATATTTT
-,-,TRBJ1-2,TRBV28,13,CASRPTNPYGYTF,TGTGCCAGCAGGCCCACAAACCCCTATGGCTACACCTTC
TRBD2,-,TRBJ2-1,TRBV30,15,CAWSVRTSSYNEQFF,TGTGCCTGGAGTGTCAGGACTAGCTCCTACAATGAGCAGTTCTTC
TRBD2,-,TRBJ2-5,TRBV19,12,CASSTEGLAQYF,TGTGCCAGTAGTACCGAAGGACTAGCGCAGTACTTC
-,-,TRBJ2-3,TRBV4-1,16,CASSQVNLVYTDTQYF,TGCGCCAGCAGCCAAGTAAATCTAGTCTACACAGATACGCAGTATTTT
-,-,TRBJ2-2,TRBV6-5,16,CASSFLGQRDTGELFF,TGTGCCAGCAGTTTTTTGGGGCAGAGAGACACCGGGGAGCTGTTTTTT
-,-,TRBJ2-7,TRBV30,12,CAWSASSYEQYF,TGTGCCTGGAGTGCCAGCTCCTACGAGCAGTACTTC
TRBD2,few,TRBJ2-3,TRBV5-5,17,CASNPPSGLVSTDTQYF,TGTGCCAGCAACCCCCCCTCGGGACTAGTAAGCACAGATACGCAGTATTTT
-,-,TRBJ2-7,TRBV7-6,13,CASSLALRGEQYF,TGTGCCAGCAGCTTAGCGCTAAGGGGCGAGCAGTACTTC
TRBD1,-,TRBJ2-3,TRBV7-2,17,CASSQFDRGKSTDTQYF,TGTGCCAGCAGCCAATTCGACAGGGGTAAAAGCACAGATACGCAGTATTTT
-,once,TRBJ1-1,TRBV10-2,14,CASSDSGPNTEAFF,TGCGCCAGCAGTGACTCAGGGCCTAACACTGAAGCTTTCTTT
-,few,TRBJ2-7,TRBV6-6,13,CASSYSDTYEQYF,TGTGCCAGCAGTTACTCCGACACCTACGAGCAGTACTTC
-,-,TRBJ2-1,TRBV11-2,15,CASSQGAGAYNEQFF,TGTGCCAGCAGCCAAGGGGCAGGGGCCTACAATGAGCAGTTCTTC
-,-,TRBJ2-7,TRBV2,13,CASSLFPGYEQYF,TGTGCCAGCAGCCTATTCCCTGGCTACGAGCAGTACTTC
-,-,TRBJ1-2,TRBV28,10,CASSSSGYTF,TGTGCCAGCAGTAGTAGTGGCTACACCTTC
-,-,TRBJ1-1,TRBV7-6,15,CASSLFARGNTEAFF,TGTGCCAGCAGCTTATTTGCCAGAGGGAACACTGAAGCTTTCTTT
-,once,TRBJ2-7,TRBV21-1,12,CASIIGGYEQYF,TGTGCCAGCATAATCGGGGGCTACGAGCAGTACTTC
-,-,TRBJ2-3,TRBV5-1,13,CASSLQGRDTQYF,TGCGCCAGCAGCTTACAGGGTAGAGATACGCAGTATTTT
TRBD2,-,TRBJ2-3,TRBV7-2,18,CASSKLAGGSASTDTQYF,TGTGCCAGCAGCAAACTAGCGGGGGGGTCAGCCAGCACAGATACGCAGTATTTT
TRBD2,few,TRBJ2-5,TRBV11-2,16,CASSLVGRASGETQYF,TGTGCCAGCAGCTTAGTCGGGAGGGCTTCTGGTGAGACCCAGTACTTC
TRBD1,-,TRBJ1-2,TRBV19,14,CASTPRDRAFGYTF,TGTGCCAGTACCCCACGGGACAGGGCGTTTGGCTACACCTTC
-,-,TRBJ2-1,TRBV5-6,15,CASSLALASYNEQFF,TGTGCCAGCAGCTTGGCCCTAGCCAGCTACAATGAGCAGTTCTTC
-,-,TRBJ2-1,TRBV21-1,13,CASSKKGLVGQFF,TGTGCCAGCAGCAAAAAGGGACTAGTTGGGCAGTTCTTC
TRBD1,-,TRBJ1-2,TRBV30,13,CACPDRSNYGYTF,TGTGCCTGCCCGGACAGGTCTAACTATGGCTACACCTTC
-,-,TRBJ2-5,TRBV7-2,15,CASSRRTGAGATQYF,TGTGCCAGCAGCAGGAGGACGGGAGCCGGGGCCACCCAGTACTTC
-,few,TRBJ1-1,TRBV10-3,15,CAISGSGGEVDQAFF,TGTGCCATCAGTGGCAGTGGCGGCGAGGTAGACCAAGCTTTCTTT
TRBD2,-,TRBJ2-1,TRBV25-1,16,CASSEGGSGPYNEQFF,TGTGCCAGCAGTGAGGGGGGTAGCGGGCCGTACAATGAGCAGTTCTTC
-,-,TRBJ1-1,TRBV11-2,14,CASSITLESTEAFF,TGTGCCAGCAGCATTACATTGGAGAGCACTGAAGCTTTCTTT
-,-,TRBJ1-2,TRBV3-1/TRBV3-2,12,CASSPQGRGYTF,TGTGCCAGCAGCCCCCAGGGGCGAGGCTACACCTTC
TRBD1,-,TRBJ2-7,TRBV6-2/TRBV6-3,15,CASSYPEAGGNEQYF,TGTGCCAGCAGTTACCCGGAGGCAGGGGGAAACGAGCAGTACTTC
-,-,TRBJ2-3,TRBV14,17,CASSPPRLEDFWYTQYF,TGTGCCAGCAGCCCCCCGAGACTAGAGGACTTTTGGTATACGCAGTATTTT
TRBD1,-,TRBJ1-5,TRBV6-5,15,CASTITGGGNQPQHF,TGTGCCAGCACCATTACAGGGGGAGGCAATCAGCCCCAGCATTTT
TRBD2,few,TRBJ2-3,TRBV11-1,16,CASSWAGRKYTDTQYF,TGTGCCAGCAGCTGGGCCGGGAGGAAGTACACAGATACGCAGTATTTT
TRBD1,few,TRBJ1-6,TRBV7-8,16,CASSLVFAGGNSPLHF,TGTGCCAGCAGCTTAGTCTTTGCAGGGGGCAATTCACCCCTCCACTTT
TRBD2,-,TRBJ2-5,TRBV4-1,19,CASSQERVGAGSHTLTQYF,TGCGCCAGCAGCCAAGAAAGGGTCGGAGCGGGGAGCCATACCCTGACCCAGTACTTC
TRBD1,-,TRBJ2-7,TRBV10-1,14,CASSETGATYEQYF,TGCGCCAGCAGTGAGACAGGGGCAACCTACGAGCAGTACTTC
-,-,TRBJ1-2,TRBV10-2,13,CASASVPLDGYTF,TGCGCCAGCGCCAGCGTCCCGTTGGATGGCTACACCTTC
TRBD2,-,TRBJ2-3,TRBV7-2,15,CASSIRAGSTDTQYF,TGTGCCAGCAGCATCCGAGCGGGGAGCACAGATACGCAGTATTTT
-,-,TRBJ1-2,TRBV5-1,13,CASRDGVNYGYTF,TGCGCCAGCAGAGACGGGGTAAACTATGGCTACACCTTC
-,few,TRBJ1-6,TRBV28,13,CASSRLDNSPLHF,TGTGCCAGCAGTCGCCTAGATAATTCACCCCTCCACTTT